The 19 T cell receptor beta chains in this list originate from one sample, sequenced in a study of T cell repertoires in cytomegalovirus infection. MiXCR, applied by TCRdb to the reads, yields one record per CDR3 protein. The table lists about 500,000 distinct CDR3 sequences, roughly a third of them singletons. For these receptors, no antigen is known. Specimen: cultured PBMCs, collected from culture after CMV antigen stimulation. The origin of the receptors is a human donor in good health (CMV status not recorded). Some clones in this sample may be carry-over from other donors' samples.

This clonotype has ten or more counts. The J gene is TRBJ2-3, the V gene TRBV6-2 or TRBV6-3, with 11 bases matching TRBD2. The germline CDR1 and CDR2 sequences are MNHEY and SVGEGT. The CDR3 is made up of 16 amino acids. J gave up 3 bases and V 6 bases, and 8 bases lay outside the gene matches. CDR3 coding DNA: TGTGCCAGCAGAGCGCTAGCGGGAGGAATGACAGATACGCAGTATTTT. Protein: CASRALAGGMTDTQYF.

The sample holds a few counts of this clonotype. The chain couples TRBV15 to TRBJ2-2, with a possible D match to TRBD1 (6 bases). Germline CDR1 and CDR2: LNHNV and YYDKDF (reference sequence). The CDR3 has 14 amino acids. Trimming cost V 5 bases and J 5 bases, with 12 bases left between them. Written as DNA, the CDR3 is TGTGCCACCAGCGCCAGGGGTGAGACCGGGGAGCTGTTTTTT. Residues: CATSARGETGELFF.

This clonotype has just a few counts. The chain uses TRBV6-2 or TRBV6-3 and TRBJ1-4; D is undetermined. Trimming took off 0 bases at V and 0 bases at J, with 2 bases between the two ends. Germline CDR1 reads MNHEY; CDR2 reads SVGEGT. The CDR3 runs 14 residues. CDR3 protein: CASSYSTTNEKLFF. In DNA form, the CDR3 reads TGTGCCAGCAGTTACTCGACAACTAATGAAAAACTGTTTTTT.

The rearrangement uses TRBV7-2 and TRBJ2-7; 7 nucleotides agree with TRBD1. Germline assignment: CDR1 SGHTA and CDR2 FQGNSA. Trimming took 1 base from V and 7 from J; bases not matched to a gene: 7. There are 14 residues in the CDR3. This CDR3 is CASSLVRDSREQYF. The CDR3 DNA reads TGTGCCAGCAGCTTAGTCCGGGACAGTCGGGAGCAGTACTTC. The full variable domain, in which reference TRBV7-2 and TRBJ2-7 provide the parts outside the CDR3, is GAGVSQSPSNKVTEKGKDVELRCDPISGHTALYWYRQSLGQGLEFLIYFQGNSAPDKSGLPSDRFSAERTGGSVSTLTIQRTQQEDSAVYLCASSLVRDSREQYFGPGTRLTVT.

The V and J genes are TRBV28 and TRBJ2-3, with D tentatively TRBD2 (6 bases). Germline V gene sequence: CDR1 MDHEN, CDR2 SYDVKM. This CDR3 has 16 residues. V gave up 3 bases and J gave up 0 bases, with 13 bases separating them. The chain's CDR3 is CASSLGPGGSTDTQYF. The CDR3 DNA reads TGTGCCAGCAGTTTGGGGCCTGGAGGGAGCACAGATACGCAGTATTTT.

Concerning this clonotype: Being one base from a much bigger clone, this may be a read error. The chain is built from TRBV7-2 and TRBJ2-7; perhaps TRBD1 as D (5 bases). V was trimmed by 5 bases and J by 4 bases, leaving 15 bases between them. In germline, CDR1 is SGHTA, CDR2 FQGNSA. The CDR3 is made up of 14 amino acids. The CDR3: CASSRDSRLYEQYF. CDR3 sequence (DNA): TGTGCCAGCAGCCGTGACAGTCGTCTTTACGAGCAGTACTTC.

This clonotype was observed a few times. This chain uses TRBV20-1 with TRBJ2-2; 9 bases line up with TRBD2. Germline CDR1 and CDR2: DFQATT and SNEGSKA (reference sequence). J was trimmed by 4 bases and V by 6 bases; bases with no gene match: 6. The CDR3 consists of 14 residues. CDR3 coding DNA: TGCAGTGCCCGGACTAGCGCTTTCACCGGGGAGCTGTTTTTT. Translating it yields CSARTSAFTGELFF.

This chain connects TRBV5-1 to TRBJ2-5; 7 nucleotides match TRBD1. V lost 4 bases and J lost 1; bases outside the gene matches: 7. The V gene's germline CDR1 is SGHRS and CDR2 YFSETQ. The CDR3 is 15 amino acids. This CDR3 is CASSGTGAIQETQYF. The CDR3 DNA sequence: TGCGCCAGCAGCGGCACAGGGGCTATCCAAGAGACCCAGTACTTC.

This clonotype showed up just a few times. This rearrangement joins TRBV5-1 to TRBJ2-1; 9 bases are a match to TRBD2. Germline CDR1 and CDR2: SGHRS and YFSETQ. The ends lost 0 bases at V and 4 bases at J; junction bases unmatched: 5. The CDR3 length is 16 residues. Here the CDR3 reads CASSLAPSGAYNEQFF. For the CDR3, the DNA is TGCGCCAGCAGCTTGGCCCCTAGCGGGGCGTACAATGAGCAGTTCTTC.

About this clonotype itself: A junction end diverges from the germline sequence, so it may reflect a read error. The chain is built from TRBV7-6 and TRBJ2-5; D not resolved. The germline V gene encodes CDR1 SGHVS and CDR2 FNYEAQ. The CDR3 has 14 amino acids. CDR3 in amino acids: CASSSNPDGETQYF. CDR3 in DNA: TGTGCTAGCAGTTCAAACCCGGACGGGGAGACCCAGTACTTC.

Only a few counts were recorded for this clonotype. The chain combines TRBV29-1 with TRBJ2-1; D not resolved. Germline CDR1 reads SQVTM; CDR2 reads ANQGSEA. The length of the CDR3 is 14 residues. Trimming left V 4 bases short and J 0 bases short, with 10 bases between. The CDR3 loop reads CSVVLRNSYNEQFF. DNA of the CDR3: TGCAGCGTTGTTTTAAGAAACTCCTACAATGAGCAGTTCTTC.

The chain employs TRBV12-3 or TRBV12-4 and TRBJ2-2; 8 nucleotides align to TRBD2. V lost 6 bases and J lost 5; bases outside the gene matches: 14. The CDR3 loop spans 17 amino acids. CDR3 region: CASSPFGLAGRTGELFF. Here the CDR3 DNA reads TGTGCCAGCAGCCCCTTCGGACTAGCAGGAAGGACCGGGGAGCTGTTTTTT.

The rearrangement links TRBV19 to TRBJ2-1, with a tentative D call TRBD1 (7 bases). This CDR3 comprises 16 residues. In germline, CDR1 is LNHDA, CDR2 SQIVND (reference sequence). Between the trimmed V and J ends, which lost 3 bases and 8 bases, there was a span of 20 bases. The CDR3 spells CASSIFGQGGNDEQFF. The CDR3 DNA reads TGTGCCAGTAGTATTTTTGGGCAGGGGGGCAACGATGAGCAGTTCTTC.

This chain uses TRBV11-2 with TRBJ2-7; 7 nucleotides match TRBD2. Germline V gene sequence: CDR1 SGHAT, CDR2 FQNNGV. The CDR3 sequence is 16 residues long. The trim removed 5 bases at V and 2 bases at J, leaving 12 bases unmatched. The CDR3 region has the DNA TGTGCCAGCAGCGAAATGTTAGCGGGTGCTCCCTACGAGCAGTACTTC. It yields the protein CASSEMLAGAPYEQYF.

The chain uses TRBV19 and TRBJ2-4; tentatively, D is TRBD2 (7 bases). Germline loops: CDR1 LNHDA, CDR2 SQIVND (reference sequence). Trimming removed 7 bases at V and 6 bases at J, with 16 bases between. This CDR3 has 14 amino acids. The CDR3 here is CASTPGGGGNIQYF. The CDR3, as DNA: TGTGCCAGTACCCCGGGGGGCGGAGGAAACATTCAGTACTTC.

J is TRBJ2-1 and V is TRBV3-1; the D call may be TRBD1 or TRBD2 (5 bases each). CDR1 is LGHDT and CDR2 is YNNKEL in the germline V gene (reference sequence). CDR3 size: 16 residues. Trimming took 4 bases from V and 3 from J, leaving 16 bases between them. The CDR3 protein is CASSLSAGASYNEQFF. DNA for the CDR3: TGTGCCAGCAGCCTATCCGCCGGGGCGAGCTACAATGAGCAGTTCTTC.

This clonotype has only a few counts. V is TRBV20-1 and J is TRBJ2-5; 9 positions match TRBD2. Trimming removed 0 bases from V and 5 bases from J; junction bases left unmatched: 10. The CDR3 has 16 amino acids. CDR1 is DFQATT and CDR2 is SNEGSKA in the germline V gene (reference sequence). The DNA of the CDR3 is TGCAGTGCTAGAGATCGGGTAGCGGGAGCACTGGAGACCCAGTACTTC. The encoded protein is CSARDRVAGALETQYF.

This clonotype has only one observation. V usage is TRBV4-3 and J usage is TRBJ2-2; possible D gene TRBD2, 6 bases. Trimming pared 3 bases from V and 7 bases from J, leaving 15 bases between. The CDR3 sequence is 15 residues long. Germline V gene sequence: CDR1 LGHNA, CDR2 YSLEER. The CDR3 here is CASSQRGYTDGELFF. The CDR3 DNA sequence: TGCGCCAGCAGCCAGCGGGGATACACGGACGGGGAGCTGTTTTTT.

Many counts were recorded for this clonotype. The V gene is TRBV7-2, the J gene TRBJ2-4; TRBD1 or TRBD2 may be the D gene (5 bases each). The CDR3 totals 18 residues. Germline CDR1 SGHTA, CDR2 FQGNSA. Trimming took 2 bases from V and 6 from J, leaving 23 bases between them. The CDR3 protein is CASSLTASTEPGLNIQYF. The CDR3 nucleotides are TGTGCCAGCAGCTTAACTGCCTCGACAGAGCCGGGGCTAAACATTCAGTACTTC.